A selection of T cell receptor beta chains follows, all from one sample in a study of T cells in narcolepsy. TCRdb's copy holds only in-frame clones and misses some; the assay was immunoSEQ multiplex PCR. Among about 40,000 clones listed, approximately 89% were seen once. Source material: CD45RA- memory CD4+ T cells from PBMCs. Every receptor here comes from a human donor with narcolepsy. Each CDR3 is given with its conserved first and last residue. Fields, in order: J gene, clone size, D gene, V gene, CDR3 DNA, CDR3 protein. D genes are given only for firm matches. Not all rows give a size; the values are once, few, many and, for expanded clones, a class.

TRBJ1-2 | . | TRBD1 | TRBV5-1 | TGCGCCAGCAGCTTGGCCACACCGGGACAGGGTTCGAATCATGGCTACACCTTC | CASSLATPGQGSNHGYTF
TRBJ2-7 | . | . | TRBV4-2 | TGTGCCAGCAGCCAACACTACGAGCAGTACTTC | CASSQHYEQYF
TRBJ2-7 | . | . | TRBV30 | TGTGCCTGGAGTGGTGATCACGAGCAGTACTTC | CAWSGDHEQYF
TRBJ2-7 | . | . | TRBV18 | TGTGCCAGCTCACAGGGAGTAGACTACGAGCAGTACTTC | CASSQGVDYEQYF
TRBJ1-4 | . | . | TRBV6-5 | TGTGCCAGCAGTTACTCCAGGGCAAATGAAAAACTGTTTTTT | CASSYSRANEKLFF
TRBJ1-2 | . | . | TRBV19 | TGTGCCAGTAGTACCCGACAGCAGCCAAGTAATGGCTACACCTTC | CASSTRQQPSNGYTF
TRBJ1-2 | . | . | TRBV18 | TGTGCCAGCTCACCGGGGAATAACTATGGCTACACCTTC | CASSPGNNYGYTF
TRBJ2-7 | once | TRBD2 | TRBV7-3 | TGTGCCAGCAGCTTAAATCCTAGCGGGAGCCACGAGCAGTACTTC | CASSLNPSGSHEQYF
TRBJ1-1 | . | . | TRBV6-5 | TGTGCCAGCAGTTTTACAGGGCCGACTTTCAACACTGAAGCTTTCTTT | CASSFTGPTFNTEAFF
TRBJ1-1 | . | . | TRBV19 | TGTGCCAGTAGTTCACAGTGGATCCCTGAAGCTTTCTTT | CASSSQWIPEAFF
TRBJ1-5 | . | TRBD1 | TRBV29-1 | TGCAGCGTTGGAGACAGGGGGCACAATCAGCCCCAGCATTTT | CSVGDRGHNQPQHF
TRBJ2-5 | . | TRBD2 | TRBV2 | TGTGCCAGCCCCGCCGACCGGGGGGGCCGCGAGACCCAGTACTTC | CASPADRGGRETQYF
TRBJ2-5 | . | . | TRBV11-3 | TGTGCCAGCAGCTTAAGTCGTCCCGGCCGGGAGACCCAGTACTTC | CASSLSRPGRETQYF
TRBJ2-1 | . | . | TRBV7-2 | TGTGCCAGCTTGGTGGGGGGCTTCGACAATGAGCAGTTCTTC | CASLVGGFDNEQFF
TRBJ2-7 | . | TRBD2 | TRBV7-8 | TGTGCCAGCAGCTTTGGGACTAGCGGAGACTCCTACGAGCAGTACTTC | CASSFGTSGDSYEQYF
TRBJ1-5 | few | . | TRBV19 | TGTGCCAGTAGGGTTGGGAACCAGCACTATCAGCCCCAGCATTTT | CASRVGNQHYQPQHF
TRBJ2-5 | . | TRBD2 | TRBV19 | TGTGCCAGTAGTCCGGGGGGACCTCGGGAGACCCAGTACTTC | CASSPGGPRETQYF
TRBJ2-1 | once | . | TRBV11-3 | TGTGCCAGCAGCTTAGATAGGATTCCCGGAAATGAGCAGTTCTTC | CASSLDRIPGNEQFF
TRBJ2-3 | . | . | TRBV6-6 | TGTGCCATCCGAGACCAGACCGGCACAGATACGCAGTATTTT | CAIRDQTGTDTQYF
TRBJ2-7 | . | . | TRBV19 | TGTGCCAGTAGGTCCCAGGGGACCAGAACACTCGAGCAGTACTTC | CASRSQGTRTLEQYF
TRBJ2-7 | . | TRBD1 | TRBV6-6 | TGTGCCAGCATTCAGAGGGACAGTAGCTCCTACGAGCAGTACTTC | CASIQRDSSSYEQYF
TRBJ2-5 | once | . | TRBV30 | TGTGCCTGGAGACCAGCGGTCCTGAGCGAGACCCAGTACTTC | CAWRPAVLSETQYF
TRBJ2-5 | . | TRBD1 | TRBV5-4 | TGTGCCAGCAGCAACAGGGGCGAGGGAGAGACCCAGTACTTC | CASSNRGEGETQYF
TRBJ2-5 | . | . | TRBV9 | TGTGCCAGCAGCGCCTTACCGGACAGTGTGGAGACCCAGTACTTC | CASSALPDSVETQYF
TRBJ2-5 | . | TRBD1 | TRBV13 | TGTGCCAGCAGCAATCAGGGGGTACAAGAGACCCAGTACTTC | CASSNQGVQETQYF
TRBJ2-5 | . | . | TRBV19 | TGTGCCAGTAGTATATTCGAGGAAGAGACCCAGTACTTC | CASSIFEEETQYF
TRBJ2-1 | . | . | TRBV5-1 | TGCGCCAGCAGCTTGGGACCGAGACGAAGCAATGAGCAGTTCTTC | CASSLGPRRSNEQFF